These 2 T cell receptor beta chains originate from one sample sequenced in a study of T cells in Graves' hyperthyroidism and ophthalmopathy. Amplification yielded TCR beta CDR3 regions, with RNA transcripts as the source. When the TCR CDR3 underwent first-round RT-PCR, the HTBI primer set was used. TCRdb reprocessed the multiplex PCR reads via MiXCR and lists one record per CDR3 protein. This sample has 380,000 or so distinct CDR3 sequences, with 15% to 20% found just once. Sequenced sample: blood. All receptors come from a woman aged 18-35 years with Graves' hyperthyroidism.

This clonotype has ten or more counts. V is TRBV6-5 and J is TRBJ1-1; D is uncertain. V gave up 2 bases and J gave up 4 bases, with 8 bases separating them. The CDR3 has 13 residues. Germline CDR1 and CDR2: MNHEY and SVGAGI. The CDR3 region is CASSYTVSTEAFF. The CDR3 DNA follows: TGTGCCAGCAGTTACACGGTGAGCACTGAAGCTTTCTTT.

The sample holds many counts of this clonotype. The chain recombines TRBV10-3 with TRBJ1-1; no definite D call. Germline lookup yields CDR1 ENHRY and CDR2 SYGVKD. The CDR3 has 14 residues. Trimming removed 6 bases at V and 1 base at J, with 12 bases between. As DNA, the CDR3 is TGTGCCATCAGCCCGGAGGTCCCGAACACTGAAGCTTTCTTT. Protein product: CAISPEVPNTEAFF.